This T cell receptor beta chain was observed in a study of CD8 T cells in Susac syndrome. Unmatched junction bases numbered 12, after V lost 4 bases and J lost 9 bases. This CDR3 has 14 residues. Looked up from germline, CDR1 is SGHAT and CDR2 is FQNNGV. With random hexamers, reverse transcription was performed on 0.5 to 1 ug of RNA. TCRdb re-analysed the immunoSEQ multiplex PCR reads in MiXCR, keeping a single row per CDR3 protein. Of about 400,000 distinct CDR3 sequences in the sample, more than 80% were seen once. The gene calls are TRBV11-2 and TRBJ2-7; 7 bases line up with TRBD1. This clonotype originated in a human donor with multiple sclerosis. The source material was CD8+ T cells from PBMCs. This chain's CDR3 is CASSWGQSIAGQYF. The CDR3 DNA is TGTGCCAGCAGCTGGGGACAGTCGATTGCGGGGCAGTACTTC.